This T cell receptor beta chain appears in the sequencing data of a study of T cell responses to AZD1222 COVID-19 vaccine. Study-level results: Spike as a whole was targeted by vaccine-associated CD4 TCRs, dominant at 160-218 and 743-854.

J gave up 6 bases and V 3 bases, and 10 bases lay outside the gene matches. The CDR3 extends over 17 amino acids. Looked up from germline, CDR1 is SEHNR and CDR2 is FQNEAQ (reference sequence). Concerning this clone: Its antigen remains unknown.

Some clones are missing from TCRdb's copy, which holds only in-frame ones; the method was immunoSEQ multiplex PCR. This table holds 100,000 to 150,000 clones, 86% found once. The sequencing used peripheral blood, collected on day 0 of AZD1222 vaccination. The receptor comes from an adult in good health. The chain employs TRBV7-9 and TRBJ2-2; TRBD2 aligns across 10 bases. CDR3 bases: TGTGCCAGCAGCTTCGAGCGGGGGGGCGAGAAAGCCGGGGAGCTGTTTTTT. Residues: CASSFERGGEKAGELFF.